Presented here are 21 T cell receptor beta chains from one specimen sequenced in a study of CD8 T cells in Susac syndrome. An amount of RNA that ranged from roughly 0.5 to 1 ug was reverse transcribed with random hexamers. From the immunoSEQ multiplex PCR reads, TCRdb called clonotypes with MiXCR, one entry per CDR3 protein. The sample has approximately 100,000 distinct CDR3 sequences, 85% to 95% seen once; the top ten hold approximately 0.12%. Material for sequencing was CD8+ T cells from PBMCs. The receptors were sampled from a human donor in good health.

This rearrangement joins TRBV20-1 to TRBJ2-1, with D perhaps matching TRBD2 (6 bases). This CDR3 is built from 15 residues. Germline V gene data show CDR1 as DFQATT and CDR2 as SNEGSKA (reference sequence). V dropped 6 bases and J dropped 2 bases, with 17 bases sitting between them. DNA for the CDR3: TGCAGTGCACGACCCCTCGGCGGGACCTACAATGAGCAGTTCTTC. Amino acids: CSARPLGGTYNEQFF.

The gene calls are TRBV3-1 and TRBJ2-5, with TRBD2 matching over 11 bases. The V segment lost 1 base and the J segment 2 bases; nucleotides outside the gene matches: 6. The CDR3 length is 17 residues. CDR1 and CDR2 from the germline V gene are LGHDT and YNNKEL (reference sequence). The CDR3, as DNA: TGTGCCAGCAGCCAAGGAGGGACTAGCGGTTTTCAAGAGACCCAGTACTTC. It translates to CASSQGGTSGFQETQYF.

The J gene is TRBJ1-3, the V gene TRBV20-1, with a possible D match to TRBD1 (5 bases). The germline V and J ends were trimmed by 3 bases and 0 bases, with 15 bases remaining between them. From germline, CDR1 is DFQATT and CDR2 SNEGSKA (reference sequence). CDR3 size: 16 residues. DNA for the CDR3: TGCAGTGCTAGGGGTCCGGGGGGAGACTCTGGAAACACCATATATTTT. Translation: CSARGPGGDSGNTIYF.

The V and J genes are TRBV6-1 and TRBJ1-4; D might be TRBD1 (5 bases). This CDR3 is built from 16 residues. CDR1 is MNHNS, CDR2 SASEGT, per germline. V was clipped by 0 bases and J by 4 bases, with 12 bases between them. The CDR3 loop reads CASSEAMGQLNEKLFF. The CDR3 DNA sequence: TGTGCCAGCAGTGAAGCTATGGGGCAGCTTAATGAAAAACTGTTTTTT.

The chain has TRBV20-1 and TRBJ1-2; D remains unclear. The CDR3 is made up of 10 amino acids. Germline-derived CDR1 and CDR2 are DFQATT and SNEGSKA (reference sequence). Trimming removed 2 bases at V and 4 bases at J, with 2 bases between. CDR3 bases: TGCAGTGCTAGACCCTATGGCTACACCTTC. Translation: CSARPYGYTF.

The chain uses TRBV29-1 and TRBJ2-7, with D perhaps given as TRBD1 or TRBD2 (5 bases each). The germline V gene has CDR1 SQVTM and CDR2 ANQGSEA. The germline V and J ends were trimmed by 8 bases and 0 bases, with 17 bases remaining between them. The CDR3 has 14 amino acids. This CDR3 is CSIVPGSSSYEQYF. CDR3 nucleotide sequence: TGCAGCATCGTCCCAGGGAGCAGCTCCTACGAGCAGTACTTC.

This rearrangement joins TRBV5-1 to TRBJ2-7; D gene uncertain. This CDR3 spans 15 amino acids. Trimming removed 5 bases from V and 6 bases from J, with 21 bases in between. Germline lookup yields CDR1 SGHRS and CDR2 YFSETQ. The CDR3 here is CASSATPAKVTEQYF. CDR3 coding DNA: TGCGCCAGCAGTGCTACCCCTGCGAAGGTAACCGAGCAGTACTTC.

There are a few counts of this clonotype. The V and J genes are TRBV23-1 and TRBJ2-1; no reliable D call. TRBV23-1 is marked as an open reading frame, function uncertain. The V end was cut by 2 bases, the J end by 4 bases, with 15 bases between. CDR3 length equals 16 residues. The CDR3 DNA reads as TGCGCCAGCAGTCAACCGGGTGACGGTGGGTACAATGAGCAGTTCTTC. As protein: CASSQPGDGGYNEQFF.

The chain carries TRBV7-2 and TRBJ2-7; 10 bases line up with TRBD2. The CDR3 extends over 13 amino acids. The junction had 6 bases not matched to a gene; V was cut back by 3 bases and J by 10 bases. Germline assignment: CDR1 SGHTA and CDR2 FQGNSA. The CDR3 nucleotides are TGTGCCAGCAGCTTCGATACTAGCGGGGTTCAGTACTTC. Amino acids: CASSFDTSGVQYF.

This chain links TRBV7-9 with TRBJ1-1, with D unclear. Germline lookup yields CDR1 SEHNR and CDR2 FQNEAQ (reference sequence). With 5 bases removed from V and 1 base from J, the gap between germline ends came to 8 bases. The length of the CDR3 is 13 residues. The CDR3 reads CASSMDGNTEAFF. CDR3 nucleotide sequence: TGTGCCAGCAGCATGGACGGGAACACTGAAGCTTTCTTT.

The V gene is TRBV4-3, the J gene TRBJ1-2; D call uncertain. Looked up from germline, CDR1 is LGHNA and CDR2 is YSLEER. This CDR3 contains 15 residues. Trimming pared 4 bases from V and 1 base from J, leaving 13 bases between. CDR3 protein: CASSPYRLNNYGYTF. The CDR3 nucleotides are TGCGCCAGCAGCCCATACAGACTAAATAACTATGGCTACACCTTC.

The V and J genes are TRBV14 and TRBJ2-7; TRBD1 matches at 7 bases. This CDR3 region has 15 residues. The V gene's germline CDR1 is SGHDN and CDR2 FVKESK. J gave up 5 bases and V 2 bases, and 9 bases lay outside the gene matches. CDR3 DNA sequence: TGTGCCAGCAGCCAATCTACAGGGGCCAGGAACGAGCAGTACTTC. Amino acids: CASSQSTGARNEQYF. Variable domain in full (rest from reference TRBV14 and TRBJ2-7): EAGVTQFPSHSVIEKGQTVTLRCDPISGHDNLYWYRRVMGKEIKFLLHFVKESKQDESGMPNNRFLAERTGGTYSTLKVQPAELEDSGVYFCASSQSTGARNEQYFGPGTRLTVT.

This clonotype was picked up one time. The V call is TRBV7-9, the J call TRBJ1-1; tentatively, D is TRBD1 (5 bases). CDR1 and CDR2 (germline): SEHNR, FQNEAQ (reference sequence). V lost 3 bases and J lost 6, with 11 bases in between. This CDR3 is built from 13 residues. The CDR3 region has the DNA TGTGCCAGCAGCTTCGATGGGGGGTCTGAAGCTTTCTTT. Its translation: CASSFDGGSEAFF.

V usage is TRBV29-1 and J usage is TRBJ1-2; maybe TRBD1 (5 bases). The V gene's germline CDR1 is SQVTM and CDR2 ANQGSEA. Deletions cut 6 bases from V and 7 bases from J, with 12 bases between. The CDR3 runs 11 residues. In nucleotides, the CDR3 is TGCAGCGTGGGAGGGGCGGGTGGCTACACCTTC. Amino acids: CSVGGAGGYTF.

The chain uses TRBV18 and TRBJ2-1; no definite D call. Trimming left V 3 bases short and J 7 bases short, with 19 bases between. This CDR3 comprises 16 residues. The germline gives CDR1 KGHSH, CDR2 LQKENI. Here the CDR3 DNA reads TGTGCCAGCTCACCTTTAGCAGCCGGCTCCATAAATGAGCAGTTCTTC. This translates into CASSPLAAGSINEQFF.

The V gene is TRBV2, the J gene TRBJ2-2; TRBD1 might be the D (5 bases). The CDR3 is made up of 14 amino acids. Germline lookup yields CDR1 SNHLY and CDR2 FYNNEI. V lost 4 bases, J lost 5 bases, and 11 bases lay in between. CDR3 sequence (DNA): TGTGCCAGCAGTGGACAGCTTGTGACCGGGGAGCTGTTTTTT. The encoded protein is CASSGQLVTGELFF. The full variable domain, with the rest looked up from reference TRBV2 and TRBJ2-2, is EPEVTQTPSHQVTQMGQEVILRCVPISNHLYFYWYRQILGQKVEFLVSFYNNEISEKSEIFDDQFSVERPDGSNFTLKIRSTKLEDSAMYFCASSGQLVTGELFFGEGSRLTVL.

V and J are TRBV9 and TRBJ2-2; D perhaps matches TRBD1 (6 bases). The V gene's germline CDR1 is SGDLS and CDR2 YYNGEE. The CDR3 totals 18 residues. The V gene lost 2 bases and the J gene lost 1 base, with 18 bases spanning the gap. CDR3 amino acids: CASSVPNTGTWNTGELFF. As DNA, the CDR3 is TGTGCCAGCAGCGTTCCCAACACGGGGACATGGAACACCGGGGAGCTGTTTTTT.

V gene TRBV15 combines with J gene TRBJ2-4, with 10 bases identical to TRBD1. The CDR3 is 15 residues long. Germline V gene lookup returns CDR1 LNHNV and CDR2 YYDKDF (reference sequence). V lost 4 bases to trimming and J lost 6 bases; unmatched junction nucleotides: 6. The CDR3 region has the DNA TGTGCCACCAGCACGGACAGGGGGAGTGGAAACATTCAGTACTTC. Translation: CATSTDRGSGNIQYF.

The rearrangement links TRBV9 to TRBJ2-7, with a weak D call TRBD1 (6 bases). Germline CDR1 reads SGDLS; CDR2 reads YYNGEE. The CDR3 spans 14 residues. Trimming stripped 3 bases from V and 1 base from J, with 11 bases between. CDR3 nucleotide sequence: TGTGCCAGCAGCGGCCGGGACACTTCCTACGAGCAGTACTTC. Its translation is CASSGRDTSYEQYF.

This chain links TRBV20-1 with TRBJ2-1; 7 positions agree with TRBD2. The CDR3 runs 13 residues. Per germline, CDR1 DFQATT and CDR2 SNEGSKA (reference sequence). With 5 bases clipped from V and 7 bases from J, the junction kept 8 bases outside the gene matches. In DNA, the CDR3 is TGCAGTGCTGCCCAATTCGGGGGGAATGAGCAGTTCTTC. Residues: CSAAQFGGNEQFF.

This chain uses TRBV19 with TRBJ2-7; D gene ambiguous. This CDR3 spans 13 amino acids. V lost 0 bases and J 6 bases, leaving 9 bases between the germline ends. Per germline, CDR1 LNHDA and CDR2 SQIVND (reference sequence). CDR3 region: CASSIDLSSEQYF. In DNA form, the CDR3 reads TGTGCCAGTAGTATAGACCTGTCCAGCGAGCAGTACTTC.